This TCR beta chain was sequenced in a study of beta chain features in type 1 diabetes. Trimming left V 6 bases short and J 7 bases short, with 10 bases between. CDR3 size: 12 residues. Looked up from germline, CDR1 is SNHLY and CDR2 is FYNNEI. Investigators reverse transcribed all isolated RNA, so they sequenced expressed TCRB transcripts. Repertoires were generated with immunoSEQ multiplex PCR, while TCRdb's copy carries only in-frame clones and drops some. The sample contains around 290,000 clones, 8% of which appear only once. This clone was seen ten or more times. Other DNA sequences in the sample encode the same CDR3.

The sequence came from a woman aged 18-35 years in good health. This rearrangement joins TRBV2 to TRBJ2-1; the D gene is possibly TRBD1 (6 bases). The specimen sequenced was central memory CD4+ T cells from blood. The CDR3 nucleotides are TGTGCCAGCAGCGTTGACAGGAATGAGCAGTTCTTC. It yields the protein CASSVDRNEQFF.